This T cell receptor beta chain was observed in a study of CXCR3-negative and CXCR3-positive naive CD8 T cells. Germline CDR1 is SQVTM and CDR2 is ANQGSEA. CDR3 size: 14 residues. UMI-labeled TRB cDNA libraries were prepared by 5' RACE. From the 5' RACE reads, TCRdb lists one entry per CDR3 protein and no DNA. Its clone listing holds over 35,000 distinct CDR3 sequences. The chain recombines TRBV29-1 with TRBJ2-2; TCRdb reports TRBD1, a call that lacks DNA to check it against. Sequenced: naive CXCR3- CD8+ T cells from blood. Subset described: CD45RO-CCR7+CD27+CD95- naive CD8+ T cells lacking CXCR3 (TNR3-). The receptor was isolated from a human donor in good health. Some clones in this sample may be carry-over from other donors' samples. This CDR3 is CSVETGEVTGELFF.